The source of this T cell receptor (beta chain) is a study of breast tumors, draining lymph nodes, adjacent tissues. Overall study results and limits: The data were judged consistent with most tumor T cells coming from lymph node and expanding in tumor. Tumor TCR diversity was below lymph nodes but above nontumor tissue.

On this clonotype: The antigen is not known.

TCRdb re-called the multiplex PCR reads with MiXCR, one entry per CDR3 protein. This table holds over 60,000 distinct CDR3 sequences, 40% to 55% found once. Germline CDR1 and CDR2: SGHNT and YENEEA. V shed 4 bases, J shed 9 bases, and the junction held 12 bases outside the gene matches. The CDR3 has 17 amino acids. The sequence was obtained from a female donor with breast cancer. Some clones in this sample may be carry-over from other donors' samples. The sample was breast tumor tissue. The V call is TRBV11-3, the J call TRBJ2-1; TRBD2 agrees at 13 bases. The CDR3: CASSWAAGTSGVTEQFF. The CDR3 DNA is TGTGCCAGCAGCTGGGCCGCAGGGACTAGCGGGGTGACTGAGCAGTTCTTC.